Sequencing of this T cell receptor (beta chain) was carried out in a study of regulatory T cells in long-lasting Graves disease. The study, taken as a whole, reports: Samples came from peripheral blood alone, without thyroid tissue.

This clonotype was seen a few times. What it binds is not known. A read error is likely, as this CDR3 ends without the conserved phenylalanine or tryptophan. Documented time point: newly diagnosed GD, antithyroid drugs for less than 3 months. The TCR library was made from RNA extracted from PBMCs. Patient provenance is recorded as an endocrinology department in Xi'an, China. Through Arm-PCR of CDR3 regions and iRepertoire HTBI primers, TCR beta libraries were built. A single record per CDR3 protein comes from TCRdb applying MiXCR to the multiplex PCR reads. The sample holds about half a million distinct CDR3 sequences, around 13% seen once. These data were likewise used in another study, on T cells in Graves' hyperthyroidism and ophthalmopathy. As that report states: First-round RT-PCR with HTBI primers amplified the TCR CDR3 region.

The receptor was isolated from a woman aged 25-40 years with Graves disease. Material: peripheral blood mononuclear cells (PBMCs), obtained at new diagnosis, from a patient treated with antithyroid drugs.

CDR3 protein: CASGGDAALYEGAFI. Written as DNA, the CDR3 is TGTGCCAGCGGGGGAGATGCAGCCCTTTACGAGGGGGCTTTCATT. The chain employs TRBV2 and TRBJ1-1; D is possibly TRBD1 (5 bases). The V end was cut by 8 bases, the J end by 11 bases, with 27 bases between. This CDR3 contains 15 residues. Germline CDR1 is SNHLY and CDR2 is FYNNEI.